This T cell receptor beta chain was sequenced in a study of regulatory T cells in long-lasting Graves disease. As for the study in general: Patients with persistent Graves' disease had over 5 years of antithyroid drugs and persistent TSH receptor antibodies. Study outcomes and limitations: Patients with persistent Graves' had lower TCR diversity than newly diagnosed patients. A greater number of public clonotypes (over 2,500) was shared by persistent patients than by new patients (roughly 930).

V lost 4 bases and J lost 0, with 10 bases in between. This CDR3 comprises 13 residues. The germline CDR1 and CDR2 sequences are GTSNPN and SVGIG (reference sequence). Sequencing libraries for TCR beta were prepared with iRepertoire HTBI primers and Arm-PCR of CDR3 regions. TCRdb reprocessed the multiplex PCR reads via MiXCR and lists one record per CDR3 protein. In the table there are roughly 500,000 distinct CDR3 sequences, 20% of which are singletons. The table lists this clonotype with a few counts. The antigen is undetermined. The time point: persistent/refractory GD, antithyroid drugs over 5 years with positive TRAb. RNA isolated from PBMCs was used to make the TCR library. One endocrinology department in Xi'an, China, was where patients came from.

The source is a female donor with Graves disease. The chain is built from TRBV30 and TRBJ2-7; D might be TRBD2 (6 bases). The material sequenced was peripheral blood mononuclear cells (PBMCs), taken when the disease was refractory, from a patient treated with antithyroid drugs. The CDR3 sequence is CAWNGGNSYEQYF. The CDR3 DNA sequence: TGTGCCTGGAACGGCGGGAACTCCTACGAGCAGTACTTC.